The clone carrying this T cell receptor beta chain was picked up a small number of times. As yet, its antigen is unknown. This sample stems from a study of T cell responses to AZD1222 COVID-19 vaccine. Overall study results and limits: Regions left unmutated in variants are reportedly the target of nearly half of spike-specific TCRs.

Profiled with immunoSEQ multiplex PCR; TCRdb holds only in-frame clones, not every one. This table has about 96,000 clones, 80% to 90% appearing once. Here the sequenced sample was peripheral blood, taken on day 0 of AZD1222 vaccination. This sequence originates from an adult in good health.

The CDR3 DNA reads as TGCAGCGTTGAGACAGAGGACACCGGGGAGCTGTTTTTT. Translation gives CSVETEDTGELFF. The V and J genes are TRBV29-1 and TRBJ2-2, with D perhaps TRBD1 (5 bases). The length of the CDR3 is 13 residues. Trimming cost V 3 bases and J 3 bases, with 8 bases left between them. Germline CDR1 SQVTM, CDR2 ANQGSEA.